These 9 T cell receptor beta chains were all obtained from the same sample, sequenced in a study of blood T cell repertoires in COVID-19. Using immunoSEQ multiplex PCR, the repertoire was profiled, and TCRdb retains in-frame clones only, with some absent. The sample contains hundreds of thousands of clones, roughly nine tenths of which appear only once. Sequences were obtained from peripheral blood. The origin of the receptors is a woman aged 55-75 years who had recovered from COVID-19.

This chain joins TRBV6-5 and TRBJ2-7, with 8 bases that match TRBD2. After removal of 4 bases from V and 4 bases from J, the junction contained 12 bases not matched to a gene. The length of the CDR3 is 16 residues. Germline lookup yields CDR1 MNHEY and CDR2 SVGAGI. CDR3 residues: CASSLPTGGAIYEQYF. The CDR3 DNA reads TGTGCCAGCAGTTTACCAACGGGGGGGGCAATTTACGAGCAGTACTTC.

This clone was found a few times. V and J are TRBV9 and TRBJ1-1; TRBD1 matches 8 bases. J lost 0 bases, V lost 4 bases, and 11 bases had no gene match. Germline CDR1 is SGDLS and CDR2 is YYNGEE. CDR3 length equals 17 residues. CDR3 bases: TGTGCCAGCAGCTCCGATGGACAGGGAAGAATGAACACTGAAGCTTTCTTT. Protein product: CASSSDGQGRMNTEAFF.

Notes on this clone: A much larger clone differs by one base, so this may be a read error. The same CDR3 is also encoded by other DNA sequences in this sample. This rearrangement joins TRBV29-1 to TRBJ1-2, with 10 bases that match TRBD1. Germline loops: CDR1 SQVTM, CDR2 ANQGSEA. J gave up 7 bases and V 2 bases, and 10 bases lay outside the gene matches. The CDR3 is 15 amino acids. The CDR3: CSVESYRDRGFGYTF. The CDR3 DNA follows: TGCAGCGTTGAATCTTATCGGGACAGGGGATTTGGCTACACCTTC.

In the case of this clone: A read error may produce the germline difference seen at one junction end. The chain employs TRBV18 and TRBJ2-7; a weak D match, TRBD2 (6 bases). This CDR3 is 11 amino acids long. The V gene's germline CDR1 is KGHSH and CDR2 LQKENI. CDR3 DNA: TGTGCCAGCTCACCTGGGACCGCCGGGGGATTC. It yields the protein CASSPGTAGGF.

This clone was recorded only once. The chain links TRBV9 to TRBJ1-1, with D hard to call. This CDR3 has 12 amino acids. Germline loops: CDR1 SGDLS, CDR2 YYNGEE. V lost 2 bases, J lost 5 bases, and 7 bases lay in between. The CDR3, as DNA: TGTGCCAGCAGCGTTGCGGGAACTGAAGCTTTCTTT. This encodes CASSVAGTEAFF.

The rearrangement uses TRBV5-1 and TRBJ2-1; 15 bases map to TRBD2. Germline CDR1 and CDR2: SGHRS and YFSETQ. V lost 6 bases and J lost 10; bases outside the gene matches: 2. CDR3 length: 13 residues. The CDR3 DNA reads TGCGCCAGCACCGGGACTAGCGGGGGGGAGCAGTTCTTC. It codes for CASTGTSGGEQFF.

The chain employs TRBV7-2 and TRBJ1-6, with D possibly TRBD1 on 5 matching bases. Germline V lookup: CDR1 SGHTA, CDR2 FQGNSA. The CDR3 has 12 residues. V lost 8 bases and J lost 7, with 9 bases in between. CDR3: CASGAYNSPLHF. The CDR3 DNA sequence: TGTGCCAGCGGGGCTTACAATTCACCCCTCCACTTT.

The rearrangement uses TRBV5-1 and TRBJ1-1; 9 bases line up with TRBD1. The CDR3 contains 15 residues. Germline V CDR1 and CDR2: SGHRS, YFSETQ. J gave up 7 bases and V 4 bases, and 11 bases lay outside the gene matches. CDR3 DNA sequence: TGCGCCAGCAGCAGGCTCCCGGACAGGGGCGGTGAAGCTTTCTTT. Its translation is CASSRLPDRGGEAFF.

This clone has only a few counts. The J gene is TRBJ2-2, the V gene TRBV6-6; 8 nucleotides line up with TRBD1. The CDR3 contains 16 residues. The V and J ends lost 4 bases and 1 base, in that order; junction bases with no gene match: 5. Germline V gene data show CDR1 as MNHNY and CDR2 as SVGAGI (reference sequence). CDR3 region: CASSFTGTGNTGELFF. Written as DNA, the CDR3 is TGTGCCAGCAGTTTCACCGGGACAGGGAACACCGGGGAGCTGTTTTTT.